These T cell receptor beta chains were read from a single sample in a study of high-grade serous ovarian cancer treatment subgroups. Using immunoSEQ multiplex PCR, the repertoire was profiled, and TCRdb retains in-frame clones only, with some absent. The table includes about 1,900 clones, around 83% detected once. The sample was tumor tissue. The receptors were gathered from a human donor with high-grade serous ovarian cancer. Both conserved end residues are part of each CDR3. D genes are given only for firm matches. Where a row states a size, it is once, few, many or the class of an expanded clone; other rows omit it.

TRBJ1-4 | TRBV7-8 | NA | NA | TGTGCCAGCAGCTTAAACCCCGGGGCGGACTCTAATGAAAAACTGTTTTTT | CASSLNPGADSNEKLFF
TRBJ2-2 | TRBV12-5 | NA | NA | TGTGCTAGTGGTTTATATCGGACCGGGGAGCTGTTTTTT | CASGLYRTGELFF
TRBJ1-6 | TRBV5-6 | NA | NA | TGTGCCAGCAGTCGAGGGGTATTGGATTCACCCCTCCACTTT | CASSRGVLDSPLHF
TRBJ1-2 | TRBV27 | NA | NA | TGTGCCAGCAGTTTACAGGATGGCTTGGGAGGCTACACCTTC | CASSLQDGLGGYTF
TRBJ2-1 | TRBV4-3 | TRBD1 | NA | TGCGCCAGCAGCGAAGCCACCACCGCCGGGACAGGTCTAGGTAATGAGCAGTTCTTC | CASSEATTAGTGLGNEQFF
TRBJ2-1 | TRBV5-4 | TRBD2 | NA | TGTGCCAGCAGCTTTGGAAGCGGGGAAACATACAATGAGCAGTTCTTC | CASSFGSGETYNEQFF
TRBJ1-6 | TRBV5-1 | NA | NA | TGCGCCAGCAGCAAGGACAGCTTGGGGTATAATTCACCCCTCCACTTT | CASSKDSLGYNSPLHF
TRBJ2-1 | TRBV16 | NA | NA | TGTGCCAGCAGCCAATCGGAGGGCGGTGAGCAGTTCTTC | CASSQSEGGEQFF
TRBJ2-3 | TRBV4-3 | NA | NA | TGCGCCAGCAGCCAAAGGGAACCCTACACAGATACGCAGTATTTT | CASSQREPYTDTQYF
TRBJ1-1 | TRBV6-5 | NA | NA | TGTGCCAGCAGTTACTCGATCTCGAACACTGAAGCTTTCTTT | CASSYSISNTEAFF
TRBJ2-5 | TRBV7-9 | NA | NA | TGTGCCAGCAGCTTCCCGATAAGCAGGGGAGAGACCCAGTACTTC | CASSFPISRGETQYF
TRBJ2-7 | TRBV7-9 | TRBD1 | few | TGTGCCAGCAGGCCGGACAGGAGCTTCTACGAGCAGTACTTC | CASRPDRSFYEQYF
TRBJ2-1 | TRBV7-8 | TRBD2 | NA | TGTGCCAGCAGCCCGCTACTAGCGGGAGTCCCCTACAATGAGCAGTTCTTC | CASSPLLAGVPYNEQFF
TRBJ2-7 | TRBV7-2 | NA | NA | TGTGCCAGCAGCTTAGCCCTAGGAAACTACGAGCAGTACTTC | CASSLALGNYEQYF
TRBJ1-2 | TRBV5-1 | TRBD1 | NA | TGCGCCAGCAGGCCCGGGACAGGGGAGGCTGGCTACACCTTC | CASRPGTGEAGYTF
TRBJ2-3 | TRBV18 | NA | NA | TGTGCCAGCTCTACCGGAGGGGGCACAGATACGCAGTATTTT | CASSTGGGTDTQYF
TRBJ2-3 | TRBV4-1 | NA | NA | TGCGCCAGCAGCCGCAGGGTGGGGCAGGGTGGCACAGATACGCAGTATTTT | CASSRRVGQGGTDTQYF
TRBJ1-2 | TRBV18 | TRBD1 | NA | TGTGCCAGCTCACGGACAGGGGTGGAGGGCTACACCTTC | CASSRTGVEGYTF
TRBJ2-5 | TRBV19 | NA | NA | TGTGCCAGTAGTAGCCAGGCCCACCGGGGAGAGACCCAGTACTTC | CASSSQAHRGETQYF
TRBJ1-5 | TRBV6-1 | NA | NA | TGTGCCAGCGAAAGATTCCACAATCAGCCCCAGCATTTT | CASERFHNQPQHF
TRBJ2-5 | TRBV7-9 | NA | NA | TGTGCCAGCACCTCTTTCCGGCCGAACACGGCCCACCAAGAGACCCAGTACTTC | CASTSFRPNTAHQETQYF
TRBJ2-2 | TRBV6-5 | TRBD2 | NA | TGTGCCAGCAGACCGGGACTAGCGGGCACCGGGGAGCTGTTTTTT | CASRPGLAGTGELFF
TRBJ1-1 | TRBV5-1 | TRBD1 | NA | TGCGCCAGCAGCGGGACAGGGGGGGGGAGGACTGAAGCTTTCTTT | CASSGTGGGRTEAFF
TRBJ2-2 | TRBV7-9 | NA | once | TGTGCCAGCTCACGCGGATACTCGACCACCGGGGAGCTGTTTTTT | CASSRGYSTTGELFF
TRBJ2-1 | TRBV6-5 | TRBD2 | NA | TGTGCCAGCAGGGGGACTAGCGGGGGGGCTTGGGAGCAGTTCTTC | CASRGTSGGAWEQFF
TRBJ1-5 | TRBV29-1 | NA | NA | TGCAGCGTGGCTGACAGAGATCAGCCCCAGCATTTT | CSVADRDQPQHF
TRBJ2-2 | TRBV7-3 | NA | few | TGTGCCAGCAGCTTAACTAAGACGAACACCGGGGAGCTGTTTTTT | CASSLTKTNTGELFF
TRBJ2-2 | TRBV25-1 | NA | NA | TGTGCCAGCAGGGATGCCCCGGAAACCGGGGAGCTGTTTTTT | CASRDAPETGELFF
TRBJ1-2 | TRBV7-2 | TRBD1 | NA | TGTGCCAGCAGCTTAGCCTCCGGGACAGGGGATGGCTACACCTTC | CASSLASGTGDGYTF
TRBJ2-2 | TRBV9 | TRBD2 | NA | TGTGCGGCACCCCTAGCGGGGTACAACACCGGGGAGCTGTTTTTT | CAAPLAGYNTGELFF
TRBJ1-1 | TRBV19 | TRBD1 | NA | TGTGCCAGTATTCGGTCCGGGACAGCCGCTGCGGGCACTGAAGCTTTCTTT | CASIRSGTAAAGTEAFF